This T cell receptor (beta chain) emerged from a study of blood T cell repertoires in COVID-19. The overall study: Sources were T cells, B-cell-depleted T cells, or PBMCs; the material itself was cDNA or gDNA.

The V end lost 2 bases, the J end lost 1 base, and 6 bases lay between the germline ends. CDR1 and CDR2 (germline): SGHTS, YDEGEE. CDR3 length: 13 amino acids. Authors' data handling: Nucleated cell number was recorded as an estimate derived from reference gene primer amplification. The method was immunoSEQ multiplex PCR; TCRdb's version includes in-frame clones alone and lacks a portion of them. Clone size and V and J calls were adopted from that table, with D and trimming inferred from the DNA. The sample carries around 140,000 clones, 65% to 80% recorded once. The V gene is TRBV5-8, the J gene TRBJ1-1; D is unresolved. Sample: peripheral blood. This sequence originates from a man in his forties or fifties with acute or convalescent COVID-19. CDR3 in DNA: TGTGCCAGCAGCTTCGGAGCGAACACTGAAGCTTTCTTT. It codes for CASSFGANTEAFF.